One sample yielded the 25 T cell receptor beta chains listed below, sequenced in a study of cytomegalovirus exposure and HLA in healthy donors. Only in-frame clones appear in the TCRdb table, and some are missing; sequencing was by immunoSEQ multiplex PCR. The sample lists over 110,000 clones, roughly 86% seen once, with around 10% in the top ten. The sample taken for sequencing was PBMCs. The receptor set was obtained from a man aged 18 to 30 in good health and CMV-seropositive.

The V gene is TRBV5-6, the J gene TRBJ1-2; D unclear. The CDR3 length is 17 residues. V was trimmed by 0 bases and J by 3 bases, leaving 18 bases between them. CDR1 is SGHDT and CDR2 is YYEEEE in the germline V gene. This CDR3 is CASSLAGSILRYYGYTF. The DNA of the CDR3 is TGTGCCAGCAGCTTGGCCGGGTCGATACTTAGGTACTATGGCTACACCTTC.

The chain carries TRBV12-5 and TRBJ1-6, with D perhaps TRBD1 (6 bases). Germline CDR1 is LGHNT and CDR2 is FRNRAP. V was cut by 0 bases and J by 0 bases, with 18 bases left in between. The CDR3 runs to 20 residues. The CDR3 sequence is CASGLVLVGQSSSYNSPLHF. CDR3 DNA: TGTGCTAGTGGTTTGGTACTTGTCGGACAGTCTAGCTCCTATAATTCACCCCTCCACTTT.

The chain carries TRBV6-1 and TRBJ1-1; TRBD1 matches 7 bases. Germline V lookup: CDR1 MNHNS, CDR2 SASEGT. V was clipped by 1 base and J by 0 bases; unmatched bases: 5. This CDR3 is 16 amino acids long. CDR3 DNA sequence: TGTGCCAGCAGTGAAGAGGGACAGCAGATGAACACTGAAGCTTTCTTT. It specifies CASSEEGQQMNTEAFF.

J is TRBJ1-5 and V is TRBV10-3; no clear D gene. The CDR3 consists of 15 residues. Germline V gene data show CDR1 as ENHRY and CDR2 as SYGVKD. V lost 0 bases and J lost 7, with 13 bases in between. CDR3 residues: CAISESNQAVQPQHF. The DNA of the CDR3 is TGTGCCATCAGTGAGTCGAACCAAGCCGTCCAGCCCCAGCATTTT.

The rearrangement joins TRBV7-8 to TRBJ2-2, with D possibly being TRBD1 (5 bases). Trimming took 5 bases from V and 4 from J, leaving 17 bases between them. The CDR3 consists of 16 residues. Germline V lookup: CDR1 SGHVS, CDR2 FQNEAQ. Written as DNA, the CDR3 is TGTGCCAGCAGCCCCCAGACAGTTTGGGGCACCGGGGAGCTGTTTTTT. Protein product: CASSPQTVWGTGELFF.

V and J are TRBV4-1 and TRBJ2-5; 14 nucleotides match TRBD2. Germline V gene lookup returns CDR1 MGHRA and CDR2 YSYEKL. Trimming took 3 bases from V and 4 from J; bases not matched to a gene: 10. There are 18 residues in the CDR3. CDR3 residues: CASSHPGLAGVLGETQYF. The CDR3 DNA follows: TGCGCCAGCAGCCACCCGGGACTAGCGGGAGTATTGGGAGAGACCCAGTACTTC.

As regards this clone: At one end, the junction sequence differs from germline, possibly due to a read error. DNA for the CDR3: TGTAGCCGAGGGTCCATTGGTGAGCAGTTCTTC. Protein product: CSRGSIGEQFF. The chain uses TRBV20-1 and TRBJ2-1, with D possibly TRBD2 on 5 matching bases. CDR3 length: 11 amino acids. Germline V gives CDR1 DFQATT, CDR2 SNEGSKA (reference sequence).

In nucleotides, the CDR3 is TGTGCCAGCAGTGTGCTGGCGGTGATCTCCTACAATGAGCAGTTCTTC. Protein product: CASSVLAVISYNEQFF. The V and J genes are TRBV2 and TRBJ2-1; D not resolved. Germline V gene lookup returns CDR1 SNHLY and CDR2 FYNNEI. This CDR3 contains 16 residues. Trimming shortened V by 4 bases and J by 0 bases, and 13 bases separated the two germline ends.

The V call is TRBV28, the J call TRBJ2-2; 10 bases line up with TRBD2. The CDR3 is 16 residues long. The germline CDR1 and CDR2 sequences are MDHEN and SYDVKM. J was trimmed by 6 bases and V by 6 bases; bases with no gene match: 10. As DNA, the CDR3 is TGTGCCAGCAGCCCTACCCGACTAGCGGGTTCCGGGGAGCTGTTTTTT. Translation gives CASSPTRLAGSGELFF.

The genes are TRBV14 and TRBJ1-4; TRBD1 might be the D (6 bases). V lost 1 base and J 7 bases, leaving 16 bases between the germline ends. Germline lookup yields CDR1 SGHDN and CDR2 FVKESK. The CDR3 length is 16 residues. The CDR3 reads CASSQGRQVGGEKLFF. CDR3 DNA: TGTGCCAGCAGCCAAGGGAGACAGGTCGGCGGTGAAAAACTGTTTTTT.

The chain joins TRBV6-5 to TRBJ1-2; D gene unclear. Germline assignment: CDR1 MNHEY and CDR2 SVGAGI. Trimming removed 8 bases at V and 0 bases at J, with 16 bases between. The CDR3 covers 15 residues. DNA for the CDR3: TGTGCCAGCCGACCTCGAGGCGGCCCTAACTATGGCTACACCTTC. Protein sequence: CASRPRGGPNYGYTF.

The chain links TRBV14 to TRBJ2-1; D remains unclear. V was trimmed by 0 bases and J by 7 bases, leaving 10 bases between them. In germline, CDR1 is SGHDN, CDR2 FVKESK. CDR3 size: 14 residues. This CDR3 reads CASSQDYFRNEQFF. CDR3 bases: TGTGCCAGCAGCCAAGATTACTTCCGAAATGAGCAGTTCTTC.

The chain is built from TRBV29-1 and TRBJ2-3; 7 bases are a match to TRBD1. Germline CDR1 and CDR2: SQVTM and ANQGSEA. The V and J ends lost 7 bases and 5 bases, in that order; junction bases with no gene match: 9. CDR3 length: 13 amino acids. DNA for the CDR3: TGCAGCGGCGGAAGGGGGCACATAGATACGCAGTATTTT. This gives the protein CSGGRGHIDTQYF.

The J gene is TRBJ2-1, the V gene TRBV14, with D uncertain. In germline, CDR1 is SGHDN, CDR2 FVKESK. The CDR3 contains 11 residues. Trimming pared 5 bases from V and 4 bases from J, leaving 3 bases between. CDR3 residues: CASSEYNEQFF. CDR3 nucleotides: TGTGCCAGCAGCGAGTACAATGAGCAGTTCTTC.

This rearrangement joins TRBV11-2 to TRBJ2-3; TRBD2 aligns across 11 bases. In germline, CDR1 is SGHAT, CDR2 FQNNGV. The CDR3 spans 15 residues. Germline trimming cut 5 bases from V and 2 bases from J; bases unmatched to any gene: 3. The CDR3, as DNA: TGTGCCAGCAGCAGACTAGCGGGGAACACAGATACGCAGTATTTT. Residues: CASSRLAGNTDTQYF.

This sequence joins TRBV6-5 and TRBJ2-5, with 10 bases fitting TRBD1. The CDR3 loop spans 16 amino acids. Germline-derived CDR1 and CDR2 are MNHEY and SVGAGI. After removal of 0 bases from V and 4 bases from J, the junction contained 5 bases not matched to a gene. This CDR3 is CASSYSRQGAGETQYF. CDR3 sequence (DNA): TGTGCCAGCAGTTACTCGCGACAGGGGGCAGGAGAGACCCAGTACTTC.

The chain employs TRBV7-8 and TRBJ2-5, with 8 bases that match TRBD2. Germline V CDR1 and CDR2: SGHVS, FQNEAQ. The CDR3 consists of 16 residues. V shed 4 bases, J shed 0 bases, and the junction held 7 bases outside the gene matches. CDR3 in DNA: TGTGCCAGCAGCTCCCCGGGGGGGACCAACCAAGAGACCCAGTACTTC. Translation: CASSSPGGTNQETQYF.

The chain carries TRBV13 and TRBJ2-7, with 9 bases lining up with TRBD2. The CDR3 has 17 amino acids. Unmatched junction bases numbered 11, after V lost 2 bases and J lost 3 bases. Germline assignment: CDR1 PRHDT and CDR2 FYEKMQ (reference sequence). Here the CDR3 DNA reads TGTGCCAGCAGCTTAACTAGCGGGCCGCTTTTATTCTACGAGCAGTACTTC. Its protein is CASSLTSGPLLFYEQYF.

J is TRBJ1-5 and V is TRBV6-1; TRBD1 might be the D (5 bases). The CDR3 runs 12 residues. Trimming took 6 bases from V and 2 from J, leaving 5 bases between them. The germline V gene has CDR1 MNHNS and CDR2 SASEGT. The CDR3 DNA sequence: TGTGCCAGCAGGACAGGCAATCAGCCCCAGCATTTT. Protein sequence: CASRTGNQPQHF.

The chain employs TRBV6-6 and TRBJ1-2, with 8 bases lining up with TRBD1. The V gene end was trimmed by 2 bases and the J gene end by 4 bases; junction bases not matched to a gene: 6. This CDR3 region has 15 residues. CDR1 is MNHNY and CDR2 is SVGAGI in the germline V gene (reference sequence). The CDR3 DNA reads TGTGCCAGCAGTTACGCCCAGGGGGCGACCTATGGCTACACCTTC. Its protein product is CASSYAQGATYGYTF.

The rearrangement uses TRBV25-1 and TRBJ1-4; TRBD1 agrees at 7 bases. Trimming removed 2 bases from V and 7 bases from J; junction bases left unmatched: 13. Germline V CDR1 and CDR2: MGHDK, SYGVNS. This CDR3 is built from 17 residues. This CDR3 is CASSEGPDRAGSEKLFF. CDR3 in DNA: TGTGCCAGCAGTGAAGGCCCAGACAGGGCGGGAAGTGAAAAACTGTTTTTT.

The chain couples TRBV6-5 to TRBJ1-6; weak D call: TRBD1 (5 bases). Germline values: CDR1 MNHEY, CDR2 SVGAGI. The length of the CDR3 is 15 residues. Deletions cut 7 bases from V and 9 bases from J, with 19 bases between. In nucleotides, the CDR3 is TGTGCCAGCATGGGAGGAGGGGTCGAATCTTCACCCCTCCACTTT. Encoded protein: CASMGGGVESSPLHF.

This sequence joins TRBV9 and TRBJ2-1; no reliable D call. Germline V lookup: CDR1 SGDLS, CDR2 YYNGEE. V lost 3 bases to trimming and J lost 8 bases, with 6 bases between them. The CDR3 loop spans 11 amino acids. The CDR3 is CASSAGDEQFF. The CDR3 nucleotides are TGTGCCAGCAGCGCCGGAGATGAGCAGTTCTTC. The complete variable domain, with remaining parts taken from reference TRBV9 and TRBJ2-1, reads DSGVTQTPKHLITATGQRVTLRCSPRSGDLSVYWYQQSLDQGLQFLIQYYNGEERAKGNILERFSAQQFPDLHSELNLSSLELGDSALYFCASSAGDEQFFGPGTRLTVL.

The chain employs TRBV6-5 and TRBJ2-6; D gene uncertain. Between the trimmed V and J ends, which lost 5 bases and 6 bases, there was a span of 11 bases. Per the germline V gene, CDR1 is MNHEY and CDR2 is SVGAGI. This CDR3 comprises 14 residues. The CDR3 sequence is CASSPGYAANVLTF. CDR3 bases: TGTGCCAGCAGTCCAGGCTACGCGGCCAACGTCCTGACTTTC.

The chain combines TRBV5-1 with TRBJ2-3; 7 nucleotides match TRBD1. Germline V gene sequence: CDR1 SGHRS, CDR2 YFSETQ. The CDR3 runs 14 residues. V lost 4 bases and J lost 2; bases outside the gene matches: 4. CDR3: CASSLDRSTDTQYF. The CDR3 DNA sequence: TGCGCCAGCAGCCTGGACAGGTCCACAGATACGCAGTATTTT.